The 26 T cell receptor beta chains in this list originate from one sample, sequenced in a study of identical twins. TCRdb used MiXCR to reprocess the 5' RACE reads, holding one entry per CDR3 protein. Of about 150,000 distinct CDR3 sequences listed, roughly 3.5% are singletons. Sequenced sample: memory T cells sorted from blood. Receptors originate from a man younger than 35 in good health.

This clonotype was observed many times. J is TRBJ2-2 and V is TRBV7-2, with TRBD2 matching over 11 bases. The germline CDR1 and CDR2 sequences are SGHTA and FQGNSA. J was trimmed by 8 bases and V by 4 bases; bases with no gene match: 3. The CDR3 is made up of 14 amino acids. The CDR3 region has the DNA TGTGCCAGCAGCTCACTAGCGGGAGCGGGGGAGCTGTTTTTT. As protein: CASSSLAGAGELFF.

This chain uses TRBV20-1 with TRBJ2-5; 7 bases map to TRBD2. The CDR3 has 15 amino acids. The J segment lost 2 bases and the V segment lost 6 bases, leaving 12 bases of the junction unmatched. In germline, CDR1 is DFQATT, CDR2 SNEGSKA (reference sequence). As DNA, the CDR3 is TGCAGTGCCCCATCCCGGCTAGCGGTTCAAGAGACCCAGTACTTC. It encodes CSAPSRLAVQETQYF.

In this sample, this clonotype turned up a few times. V and J are TRBV30 and TRBJ2-1; maybe TRBD2 (5 bases). This CDR3 has 14 residues. Germline-derived CDR1 and CDR2 are GTSNPN and SVGIG (reference sequence). The CDR3 spells CALRVAGQYNEQFF. The CDR3 nucleotides are TGTGCTCTTAGGGTCGCGGGCCAGTACAATGAGCAGTTCTTC.

This clonotype was detected ten times or more. The rearrangement links TRBV7-2 to TRBJ2-1, with TRBD2 matching 7 bases. The V gene's germline CDR1 is SGHTA and CDR2 FQGNSA. The junction had 9 bases not matched to a gene; V was cut back by 5 bases and J by 2 bases. The CDR3 runs to 16 residues. The CDR3 region has the DNA TGTGCCAGCAGCCAAACGGGGGGAGCTACCTACAATGAGCAGTTCTTC. Amino acids: CASSQTGGATYNEQFF.

This clonotype appeared a few times. The CDR3 sequence is CASSWTGLYEQYF. The CDR3 DNA reads as TGTGCCAGCAGCTGGACAGGCCTCTACGAGCAGTACTTC. V and J are TRBV5-6 and TRBJ2-7, with 7 nucleotides matching TRBD1. Germline assignment: CDR1 SGHDT and CDR2 YYEEEE. The CDR3 runs to 13 residues. The junction had 3 bases not matched to a gene; V was cut back by 3 bases and J by 3 bases.

This clonotype has at least ten counts. V and J are TRBV5-1 and TRBJ1-4; D is undetermined. This CDR3 comprises 13 residues. Germline V gene data show CDR1 as SGHRS and CDR2 as YFSETQ. Trimming pared 5 bases from V and 5 bases from J, leaving 10 bases between. In nucleotides, the CDR3 is TGCGCCAGCAGTATAAATCCGAATGAAAAACTGTTTTTT. Amino acid sequence: CASSINPNEKLFF.

This clonotype occurred many times. The chain links TRBV5-1 to TRBJ2-3; 8 bases line up with TRBD1. This CDR3 contains 15 residues. The germline V gene encodes CDR1 SGHRS and CDR2 YFSETQ. The trim removed 4 bases at V and 0 bases at J, leaving 4 bases unmatched. The CDR3 nucleotides read TGCGCCAGCAGCAAGGACAGGGATAGCACAGATACGCAGTATTTT. As protein: CASSKDRDSTDTQYF.

V and J are TRBV4-3 and TRBJ2-4, with D perhaps matching TRBD2 (6 bases). This CDR3 has 18 residues. V shed 1 base and J shed 6 bases, with 22 bases lying between them. Germline V lookup: CDR1 LGHNA, CDR2 YSLEER. CDR3 bases: TGCGCCAGCAGCCAAGCGTTTGGGGCGGGATACTCCACAAACATTCAGTACTTC. This gives the protein CASSQAFGAGYSTNIQYF.

Written as DNA, the CDR3 is TGTGCCAGTAGTATTTTCGGGGGCTCTCGCCAAGAGACCCAGTACTTC. Amino acid sequence: CASSIFGGSRQETQYF. The rearrangement uses TRBV19 and TRBJ2-5; D possibly uses TRBD1 or TRBD2 (6 bases each). This CDR3 comprises 16 residues. V was shortened by 3 bases and J by 1 base, with 15 bases between the two germline ends. Germline lookup yields CDR1 LNHDA and CDR2 SQIVND (reference sequence).

This clonotype was seen at least ten times. The chain combines TRBV5-1 with TRBJ1-1, with D possibly being TRBD1 (5 bases). Germline V lookup: CDR1 SGHRS, CDR2 YFSETQ. V lost 5 bases to trimming and J lost 4 bases, with 21 bases between them. CDR3 length equals 16 residues. The CDR3 nucleotides read TGCGCCAGCAGTTCAAGGGTCTCGGCGGGGGGCACTGAAGCTTTCTTT. This encodes CASSSRVSAGGTEAFF. Using reference TRBV5-1 and TRBJ1-1 for the parts outside the CDR3, the full variable domain is KAGVTQTPRYLIKTRGQQVTLSCSPISGHRSVSWYQQTPGQGLQFLFEYFSETQRNKGNFPGRFSGRQFSNSRSEMNVSTLELGDSALYLCASSSRVSAGGTEAFFGQGTRLTVV.

The sample holds a few counts of this clonotype. This chain uses TRBV5-1 with TRBJ2-2; D is possibly TRBD2 (5 bases). The CDR3 has 15 amino acids. V was shortened by 5 bases and J by 0 bases, with 11 bases between the two germline ends. Germline CDR1 reads SGHRS; CDR2 reads YFSETQ. The CDR3 loop is CASSSGGTNTGELFF. The CDR3 region has the DNA TGCGCCAGCAGTTCCGGAGGTACGAACACCGGGGAGCTGTTTTTT. The full variable domain, in which reference TRBV5-1 and TRBJ2-2 provide the parts outside the CDR3, is KAGVTQTPRYLIKTRGQQVTLSCSPISGHRSVSWYQQTPGQGLQFLFEYFSETQRNKGNFPGRFSGRQFSNSRSEMNVSTLELGDSALYLCASSSGGTNTGELFFGEGSRLTVL.

This clonotype was seen at least ten times. The J gene is TRBJ2-1, the V gene TRBV5-4, with 8 bases identical to TRBD2. The ends lost 4 bases at V and 0 bases at J; junction bases unmatched: 3. Per germline, CDR1 SGHNT and CDR2 YYREEE (reference sequence). The CDR3 is 15 residues long. The CDR3 is CASSVAGSSYNEQFF. In DNA, the CDR3 is TGTGCCAGCAGCGTAGCGGGAAGCTCCTACAATGAGCAGTTCTTC.

The table lists this clonotype with many counts. DNA for the CDR3: TGCAGTGCTACGCGGGAGGGTTCCTACAATGAGCAGTTCTTC. It encodes CSATREGSYNEQFF. V is TRBV20-1 and J is TRBJ2-1; TRBD2 agrees at 9 bases. Germline V gene lookup returns CDR1 DFQATT and CDR2 SNEGSKA (reference sequence). CDR3 size: 14 residues. J was trimmed by 1 base and V by 4 bases; bases with no gene match: 2.

This clonotype was observed many times. The V and J genes are TRBV20-1 and TRBJ2-7; the match to TRBD1 covers 7 bases. Germline lookup yields CDR1 DFQATT and CDR2 SNEGSKA (reference sequence). The CDR3 consists of 15 residues. Trimming took 3 bases from V and 7 from J; bases not matched to a gene: 15. CDR3 loop: CSARADRFIMGEQYF. CDR3 bases: TGCAGTGCTAGGGCGGACAGGTTTATAATGGGTGAGCAGTACTTC.

This clonotype was seen at least ten times. This rearrangement joins TRBV7-9 to TRBJ2-1, with D tentatively TRBD1 (6 bases). The V gene's germline CDR1 is SEHNR and CDR2 FQNEAQ (reference sequence). The CDR3 length is 15 residues. V dropped 11 bases and J dropped 8 bases, with 25 bases sitting between them. CDR3 nucleotide sequence: TGTGCCGGGATTTACCGGGACAAAAACACCGATGAGCAGTTCTTC. It yields the protein CAGIYRDKNTDEQFF. The complete variable domain, with remaining parts taken from reference TRBV7-9 and TRBJ2-1, reads DTGVSQNPRHKITKRGQNVTFRCDPISEHNRLYWYRQTLGQGPEFLTYFQNEAQLEKSRLLSDRFSAERPKGSFSTLEIQRTEQGDSAMYLCAGIYRDKNTDEQFFGPGTRLTVL.

This clonotype was counted ten times or more. The chain couples TRBV12-3 or TRBV12-4 to TRBJ2-3, with 7 bases matching TRBD2. The CDR3 loop spans 15 amino acids. Losses at the gene ends were 3 bases for V and 6 bases for J; bases not matched to a gene: 9. The CDR3 nucleotides read TGTGCCAGCAGTTTTCAGCGGGGCGGTTCGGATACGCAGTATTTT. It yields the protein CASSFQRGGSDTQYF.

This clonotype has at least ten counts. V usage is TRBV20-1 and J usage is TRBJ2-1; TRBD2 aligns across 7 bases. The germline CDR1 and CDR2 sequences are DFQATT and SNEGSKA (reference sequence). Trimming at V came to 3 bases and at J to 0 bases, leaving 5 bases not matched to a gene. CDR3 size: 15 residues. DNA of the CDR3: TGCAGTGCTAGTAAGCGGGAAAGCTCCTACAATGAGCAGTTCTTC. This codes for CSASKRESSYNEQFF.

This clonotype was counted many times. V is TRBV12-3 or TRBV12-4 and J is TRBJ2-5, with 12 bases fitting TRBD2. V trimming: 5 bases; J trimming: 4 bases; junction bases outside the gene matches: 11. CDR3 length equals 17 residues. Here the CDR3 reads CASSPKTSGRVSETQYF. In DNA form, the CDR3 reads TGTGCCAGCAGTCCTAAGACTAGCGGGAGAGTTTCAGAGACCCAGTACTTC.

This chain joins TRBV30 and TRBJ1-1; 7 bases are a match to TRBD1. The junction had 5 bases not matched to a gene; V was cut back by 0 bases and J by 1 base. CDR1 and CDR2 (germline): GTSNPN, SVGIG (reference sequence). The CDR3 runs to 15 residues. The CDR3: CAWSVVGGPNTEAFF. The CDR3 DNA reads TGTGCCTGGAGTGTCGTAGGGGGCCCGAACACTGAAGCTTTCTTT.

This clonotype has a count of ten or more. The gene calls are TRBV3-1 and TRBJ2-7; 10 bases align to TRBD2. Unmatched junction bases numbered 4, after V lost 5 bases and J lost 3 bases. Germline assignment: CDR1 LGHDT and CDR2 YNNKEL (reference sequence). The CDR3 runs to 14 residues. DNA of the CDR3: TGTGCCAGCAGCAGCGGACTAGCGGTCTACGAGCAGTACTTC. Its translation: CASSSGLAVYEQYF.

The V gene is TRBV9, the J gene TRBJ2-7; 7 bases map to TRBD2. Losses at the gene ends were 4 bases for V and 1 base for J; bases not matched to a gene: 8. The CDR3 extends over 15 amino acids. CDR1 and CDR2 (germline): SGDLS, YYNGEE. The CDR3 sequence: CASSPTLAVSYEQYF. The CDR3 coding sequence is TGTGCCAGCAGCCCGACGCTAGCGGTTTCCTACGAGCAGTACTTC.

This clonotype was observed many times. This chain connects TRBV5-1 to TRBJ2-5; 7 bases agree with TRBD2. V shed 0 bases, J shed 4 bases, and the junction held 9 bases outside the gene matches. Germline lookup yields CDR1 SGHRS and CDR2 YFSETQ. The length of the CDR3 is 16 residues. In DNA form, the CDR3 reads TGCGCCAGCAGCTTGGGATTCCGCGGGAGCTTAGAGACCCAGTACTTC. Its protein product is CASSLGFRGSLETQYF.

V is TRBV20-1 and J is TRBJ2-3; D not resolved. Germline CDR1 reads DFQATT; CDR2 reads SNEGSKA (reference sequence). V was clipped by 4 bases and J by 0 bases, with 11 bases between them. This CDR3 has 14 amino acids. The CDR3 bases are TGCAGTGCTACGGCTACCGACAGCACAGATACGCAGTATTTT. It translates to CSATATDSTDTQYF.

This chain uses TRBV7-8 with TRBJ1-2, with a weak D call TRBD1 (5 bases). Between the trimmed V and J ends, which lost 4 bases and 2 bases, there was a span of 11 bases. The CDR3 covers 14 residues. Germline V gene data show CDR1 as SGHVS and CDR2 as FQNEAQ. As DNA, the CDR3 is TGTGCCAGCAGCTCAGGCAAGGGGAACTATGGCTACACCTTC. Amino acids: CASSSGKGNYGYTF.

In its sample, this clonotype was seen many times. The J gene is TRBJ2-5, the V gene TRBV7-2, with a weak D call TRBD1 (6 bases). Germline V gene data show CDR1 as SGHTA and CDR2 as FQGNSA. The CDR3 extends over 16 amino acids. Trimming pared 1 base from V and 1 base from J, leaving 13 bases between. The CDR3 reads CASSLVFRGPQETQYF. The CDR3 nucleotides read TGTGCCAGCAGCTTAGTCTTCAGGGGCCCCCAAGAGACCCAGTACTTC.

This clonotype was counted many times. This chain connects TRBV12-5 to TRBJ1-2, with D possibly being TRBD1 (5 bases). Germline CDR1 reads LGHNT; CDR2 reads FRNRAP. The CDR3 loop spans 15 amino acids. Deletions cut 0 bases from V and 6 bases from J, with 14 bases between. In DNA, the CDR3 is TGTGCTAGTGGTTTGGTACTCGCAGGGTCCGATGGCTACACCTTC. This gives the protein CASGLVLAGSDGYTF.